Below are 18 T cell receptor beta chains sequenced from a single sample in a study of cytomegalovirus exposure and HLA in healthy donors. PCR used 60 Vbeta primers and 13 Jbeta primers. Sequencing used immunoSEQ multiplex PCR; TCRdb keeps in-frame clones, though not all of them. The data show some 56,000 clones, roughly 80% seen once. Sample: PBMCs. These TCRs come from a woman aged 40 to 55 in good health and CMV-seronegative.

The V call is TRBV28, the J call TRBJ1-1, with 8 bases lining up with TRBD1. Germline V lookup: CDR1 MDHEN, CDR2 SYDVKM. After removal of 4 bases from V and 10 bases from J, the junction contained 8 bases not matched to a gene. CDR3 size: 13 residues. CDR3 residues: CASSSQGAALAFF. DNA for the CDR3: TGTGCCAGCAGTTCCCAGGGGGCTGCGTTAGCTTTCTTT.

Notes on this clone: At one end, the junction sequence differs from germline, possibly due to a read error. CDR3 in DNA: TGTGCCAGCAGTGTAGAGGACGGGAGAGGGGATGAGCAGTTCTTC. This gives the protein CASSVEDGRGDEQFF. This rearrangement joins TRBV9 to TRBJ2-1; maybe TRBD2 (6 bases). Germline V gene data show CDR1 as SGDLS and CDR2 as YYNGEE. This CDR3 has 15 residues.

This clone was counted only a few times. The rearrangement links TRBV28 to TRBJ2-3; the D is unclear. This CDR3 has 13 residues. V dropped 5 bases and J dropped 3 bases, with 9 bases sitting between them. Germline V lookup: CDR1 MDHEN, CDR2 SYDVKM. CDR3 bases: TGTGCCAGCAGTCGCGGCTATACAGATACGCAGTATTTT. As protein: CASSRGYTDTQYF.

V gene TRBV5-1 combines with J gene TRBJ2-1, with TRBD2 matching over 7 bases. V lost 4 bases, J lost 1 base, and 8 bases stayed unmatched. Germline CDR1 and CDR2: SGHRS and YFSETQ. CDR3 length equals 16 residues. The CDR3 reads CASSTVRTRSYNEQFF. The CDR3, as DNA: TGCGCCAGCAGCACAGTACGGACTAGATCCTACAATGAGCAGTTCTTC.

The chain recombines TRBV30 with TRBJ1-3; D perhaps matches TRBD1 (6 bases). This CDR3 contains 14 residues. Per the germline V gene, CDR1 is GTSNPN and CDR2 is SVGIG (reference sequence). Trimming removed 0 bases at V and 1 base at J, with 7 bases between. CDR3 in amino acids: CAWSVGQSGNTIYF. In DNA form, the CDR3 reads TGTGCCTGGAGTGTAGGACAGTCTGGAAACACCATATATTTT. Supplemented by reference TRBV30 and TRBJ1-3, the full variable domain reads SQTIHQWPATLVQPVGSPLSLECTVEGTSNPNLYWYRQAAGRGLQLLFYSVGIGQISSEVPQNLSASRPQDRQFILSSKKLLLSDSGFYLCAWSVGQSGNTIYFGEGSWLTVV.

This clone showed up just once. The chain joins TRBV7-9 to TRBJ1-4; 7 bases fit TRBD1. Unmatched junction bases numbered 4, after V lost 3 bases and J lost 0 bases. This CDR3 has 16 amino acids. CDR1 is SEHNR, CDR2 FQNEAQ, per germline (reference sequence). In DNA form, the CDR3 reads TGTGCCAGCAGCTTCCGGGACAGCCCAACTAATGAAAAACTGTTTTTT. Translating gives CASSFRDSPTNEKLFF.

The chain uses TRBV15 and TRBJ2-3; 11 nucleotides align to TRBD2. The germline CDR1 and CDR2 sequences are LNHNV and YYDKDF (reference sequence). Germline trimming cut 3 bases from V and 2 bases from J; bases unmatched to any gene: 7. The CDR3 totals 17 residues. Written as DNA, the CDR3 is TGTGCCACCAGCAGCCTACTAGCGGGAGTCAACACAGATACGCAGTATTTT. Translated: CATSSLLAGVNTDTQYF. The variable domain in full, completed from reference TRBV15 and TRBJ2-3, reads DAMVIQNPRYQVTQFGKPVTLSCSQTLNHNVMYWYQQKSSQAPKLLFHYYDKDFNNEADTPDNFQSRRPNTSFCFLDIRSPGLGDTAMYLCATSSLLAGVNTDTQYFGPGTRLTVL.

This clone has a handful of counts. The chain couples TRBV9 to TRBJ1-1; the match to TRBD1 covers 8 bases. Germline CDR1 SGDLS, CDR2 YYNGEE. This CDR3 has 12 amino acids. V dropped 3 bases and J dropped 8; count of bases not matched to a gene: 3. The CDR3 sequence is CASSGGTGEAFF. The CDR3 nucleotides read TGTGCCAGCAGCGGCGGGACAGGAGAAGCTTTCTTT.

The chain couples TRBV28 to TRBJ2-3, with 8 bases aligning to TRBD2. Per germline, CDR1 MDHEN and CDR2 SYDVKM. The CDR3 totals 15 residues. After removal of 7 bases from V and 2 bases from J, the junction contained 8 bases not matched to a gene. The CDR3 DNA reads TGTGCCAGCACCGGGAGGGCCTTTTTCACAGATACGCAGTATTTT. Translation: CASTGRAFFTDTQYF.

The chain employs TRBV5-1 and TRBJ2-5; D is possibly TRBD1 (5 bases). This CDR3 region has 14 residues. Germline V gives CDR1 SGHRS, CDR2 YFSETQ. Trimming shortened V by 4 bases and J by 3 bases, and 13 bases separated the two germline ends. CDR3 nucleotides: TGCGCCAGCAGCGCGACAGTTCGTAAAGAGACCCAGTACTTC. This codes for CASSATVRKETQYF.

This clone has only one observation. The CDR3 reads CASSQDGAAPRYF. CDR3 bases: TGTGCCAGCAGCCAAGATGGCGCGGCACCACGGTACTTC. The rearrangement joins TRBV4-2 to TRBJ2-7; D not certain. The germline V gene has CDR1 LGHNA and CDR2 YNFKEQ. This CDR3 comprises 13 residues. Trimming stripped 0 bases from V and 12 bases from J, with 15 bases between.

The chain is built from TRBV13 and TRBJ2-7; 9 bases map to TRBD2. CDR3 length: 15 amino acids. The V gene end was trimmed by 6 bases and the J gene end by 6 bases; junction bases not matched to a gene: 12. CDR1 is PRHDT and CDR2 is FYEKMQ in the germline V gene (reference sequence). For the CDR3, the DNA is TGTGCCAGCAGGCGCGGGGCGGGAGGGCCGGGCGAGCAGTACTTC. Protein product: CASRRGAGGPGEQYF.

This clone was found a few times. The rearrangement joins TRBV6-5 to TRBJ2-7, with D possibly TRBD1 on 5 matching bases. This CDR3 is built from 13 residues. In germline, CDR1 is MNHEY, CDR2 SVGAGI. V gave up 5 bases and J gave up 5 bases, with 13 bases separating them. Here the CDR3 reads CASSRAGYNEQYF. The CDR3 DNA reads TGTGCCAGCAGTAGGGCAGGGTACAACGAGCAGTACTTC.

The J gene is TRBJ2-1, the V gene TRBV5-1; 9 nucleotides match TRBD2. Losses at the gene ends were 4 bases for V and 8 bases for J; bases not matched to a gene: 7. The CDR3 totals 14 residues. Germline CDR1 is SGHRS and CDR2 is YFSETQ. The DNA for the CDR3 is TGCGCCAGCAGCCCATTAGCGGGAGAGGATGAGCAGTTCTTC. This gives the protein CASSPLAGEDEQFF.

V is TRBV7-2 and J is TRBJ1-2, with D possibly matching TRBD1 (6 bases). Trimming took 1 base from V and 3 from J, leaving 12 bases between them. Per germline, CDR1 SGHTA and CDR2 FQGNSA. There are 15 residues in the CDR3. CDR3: CASSLVLGGDYGYTF. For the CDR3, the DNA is TGTGCCAGCAGCTTAGTTCTTGGGGGCGACTATGGCTACACCTTC.

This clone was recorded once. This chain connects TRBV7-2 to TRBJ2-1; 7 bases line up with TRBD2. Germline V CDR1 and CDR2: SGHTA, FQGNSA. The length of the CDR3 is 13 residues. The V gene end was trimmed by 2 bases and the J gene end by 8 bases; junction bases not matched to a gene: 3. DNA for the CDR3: TGTGCCAGCAGCTTATCCAGCGGGGATGAGCAGTTCTTC. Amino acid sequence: CASSLSSGDEQFF.

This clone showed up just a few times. CDR3 protein: CASSQDGLAGVYEQYF. The CDR3 DNA is TGCGCCAGCAGCCAAGATGGACTAGCGGGGGTCTACGAGCAGTACTTC. The chain joins TRBV4-1 to TRBJ2-7, with TRBD2 identical over 13 bases. J gave up 3 bases and V 0 bases, and 2 bases lay outside the gene matches. CDR3 size: 16 residues. Per the germline V gene, CDR1 is MGHRA and CDR2 is YSYEKL.

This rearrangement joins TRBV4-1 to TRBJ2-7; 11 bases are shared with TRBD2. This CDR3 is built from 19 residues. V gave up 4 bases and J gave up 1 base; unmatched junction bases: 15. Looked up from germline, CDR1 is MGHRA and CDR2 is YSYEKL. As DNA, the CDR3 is TGCGCCAGCAGCCCCGTAGTGCGGCTAGCGGGAGGCTGGTCCTACGAGCAGTACTTC. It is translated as CASSPVVRLAGGWSYEQYF.